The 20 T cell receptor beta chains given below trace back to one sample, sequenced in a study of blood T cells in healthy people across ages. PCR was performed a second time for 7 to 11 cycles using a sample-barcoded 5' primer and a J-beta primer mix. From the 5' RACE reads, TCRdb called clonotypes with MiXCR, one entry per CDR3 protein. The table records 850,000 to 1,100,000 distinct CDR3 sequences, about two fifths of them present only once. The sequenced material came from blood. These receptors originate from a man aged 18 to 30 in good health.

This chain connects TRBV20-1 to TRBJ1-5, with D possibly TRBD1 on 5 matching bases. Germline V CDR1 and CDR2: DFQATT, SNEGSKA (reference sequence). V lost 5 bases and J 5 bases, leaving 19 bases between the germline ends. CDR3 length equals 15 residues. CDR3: CSAPIHSGGDQPQHF. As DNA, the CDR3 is TGCAGTGCTCCAATACATAGTGGGGGTGATCAGCCCCAGCATTTT.

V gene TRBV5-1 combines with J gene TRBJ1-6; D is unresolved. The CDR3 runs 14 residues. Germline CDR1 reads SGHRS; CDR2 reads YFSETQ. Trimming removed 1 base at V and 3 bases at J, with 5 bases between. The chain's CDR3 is CASSLSRYNSPLHF. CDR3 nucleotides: TGCGCCAGCAGCTTGTCGCGCTATAATTCACCCCTCCACTTT.

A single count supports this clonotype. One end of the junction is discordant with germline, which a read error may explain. CDR3 region: CASSVAVGSPLHF. The CDR3 bases are TGTGCCAGCAGTGTAGCCGTAGGTTCACCCCTCCACTTT. The chain has TRBV12-3 or TRBV12-4 and TRBJ1-6; D gene ambiguous. The CDR3 spans 13 residues.

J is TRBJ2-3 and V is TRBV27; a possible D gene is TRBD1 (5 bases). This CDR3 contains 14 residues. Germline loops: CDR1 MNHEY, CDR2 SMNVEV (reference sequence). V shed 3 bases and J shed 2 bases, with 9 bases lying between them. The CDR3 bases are TGTGCCAGCAGTTTTGTGGACAACACAGATACGCAGTATTTT. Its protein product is CASSFVDNTDTQYF.

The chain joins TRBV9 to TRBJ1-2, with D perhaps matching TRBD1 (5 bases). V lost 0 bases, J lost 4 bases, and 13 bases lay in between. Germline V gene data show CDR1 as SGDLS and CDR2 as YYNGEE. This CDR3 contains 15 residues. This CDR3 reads CASSVGGDGPYGYTF. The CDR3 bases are TGTGCCAGCAGCGTAGGCGGGGACGGACCCTATGGCTACACCTTC.

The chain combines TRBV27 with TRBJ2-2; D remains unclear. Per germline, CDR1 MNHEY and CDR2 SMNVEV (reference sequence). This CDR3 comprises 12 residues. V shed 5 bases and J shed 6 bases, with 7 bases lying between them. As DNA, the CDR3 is TGTGCCAGCAGTCGTATCTCCGGGGAGCTGTTTTTT. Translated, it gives CASSRISGELFF.

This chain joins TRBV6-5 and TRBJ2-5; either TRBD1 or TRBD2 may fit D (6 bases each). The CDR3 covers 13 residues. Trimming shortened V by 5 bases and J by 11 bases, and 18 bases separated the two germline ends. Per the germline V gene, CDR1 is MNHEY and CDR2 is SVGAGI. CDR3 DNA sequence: TGTGCCAGCAGTAAAGGGGGGACCCATGAGCAGTACTTC. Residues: CASSKGGTHEQYF.

CDR3 sequence: CASSQRQGSIEAFF. The CDR3 bases are TGCGCCAGCAGCCAGAGACAGGGGAGCATTGAAGCTTTCTTT. The chain links TRBV4-3 to TRBJ1-1; 8 positions match TRBD1. The CDR3 loop spans 14 amino acids. The V segment lost 3 bases and the J segment 7 bases; nucleotides outside the gene matches: 7. Germline-derived CDR1 and CDR2 are LGHNA and YSLEER.

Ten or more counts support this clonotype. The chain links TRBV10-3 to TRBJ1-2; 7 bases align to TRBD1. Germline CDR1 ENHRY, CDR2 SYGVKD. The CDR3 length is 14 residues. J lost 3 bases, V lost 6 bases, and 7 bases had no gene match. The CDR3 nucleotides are TGTGCCATCAGCAAGTCCAGGGGGGACTATGGCTACACCTTC. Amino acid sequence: CAISKSRGDYGYTF.

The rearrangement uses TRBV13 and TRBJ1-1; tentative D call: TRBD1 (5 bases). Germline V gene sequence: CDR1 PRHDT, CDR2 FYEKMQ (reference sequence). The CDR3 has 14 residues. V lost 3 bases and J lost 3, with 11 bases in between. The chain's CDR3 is CASSFGGLDTEAFF. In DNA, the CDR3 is TGTGCCAGCAGCTTCGGGGGGTTGGACACTGAAGCTTTCTTT.

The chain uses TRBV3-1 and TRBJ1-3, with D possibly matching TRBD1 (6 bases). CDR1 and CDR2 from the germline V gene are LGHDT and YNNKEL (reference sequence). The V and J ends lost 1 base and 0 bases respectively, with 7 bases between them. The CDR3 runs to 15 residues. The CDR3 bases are TGTGCCAGCAGCCAAGGACAGGTCTCTGGAAACACCATATATTTT. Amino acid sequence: CASSQGQVSGNTIYF. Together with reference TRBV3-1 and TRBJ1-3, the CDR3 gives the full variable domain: DTAVSQTPKYLVTQMGNDKSIKCEQNLGHDTMYWYKQDSKKFLKIMFSYNNKELIINETVPNRFSPKSPDKAHLNLHINSLELGDSAVYFCASSQGQVSGNTIYFGEGSWLTVV.

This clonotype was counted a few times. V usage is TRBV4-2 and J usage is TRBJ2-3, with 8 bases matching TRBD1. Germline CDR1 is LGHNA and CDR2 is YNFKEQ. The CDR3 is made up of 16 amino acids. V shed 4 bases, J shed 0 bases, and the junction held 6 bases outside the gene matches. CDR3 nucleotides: TGTGCCAGCAGCCGGACAGGGTGGGATAGCACAGATACGCAGTATTTT. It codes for CASSRTGWDSTDTQYF.

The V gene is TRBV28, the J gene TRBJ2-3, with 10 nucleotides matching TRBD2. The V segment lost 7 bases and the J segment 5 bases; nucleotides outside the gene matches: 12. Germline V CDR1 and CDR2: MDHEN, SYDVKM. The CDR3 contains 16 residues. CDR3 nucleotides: TGTGCCAGCACCCCGAGGGTAGCGGGGGGCCGAGATACGCAGTATTTT. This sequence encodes CASTPRVAGGRDTQYF.

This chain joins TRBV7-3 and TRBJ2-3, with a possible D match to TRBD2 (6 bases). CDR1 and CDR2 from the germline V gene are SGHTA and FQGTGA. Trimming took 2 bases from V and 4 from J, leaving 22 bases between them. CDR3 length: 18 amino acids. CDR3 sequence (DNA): TGTGCCAGCAGCTTAGGGCTAGCGAGGGCACTTGGCTCAGATACGCAGTATTTT. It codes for CASSLGLARALGSDTQYF.

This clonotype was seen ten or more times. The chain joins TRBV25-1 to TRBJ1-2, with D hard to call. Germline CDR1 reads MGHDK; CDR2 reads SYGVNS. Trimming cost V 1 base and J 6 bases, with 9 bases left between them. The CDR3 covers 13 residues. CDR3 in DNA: TGTGCCAGCAGTGAATTGATGAGGGATGGCTACACCTTC. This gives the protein CASSELMRDGYTF.

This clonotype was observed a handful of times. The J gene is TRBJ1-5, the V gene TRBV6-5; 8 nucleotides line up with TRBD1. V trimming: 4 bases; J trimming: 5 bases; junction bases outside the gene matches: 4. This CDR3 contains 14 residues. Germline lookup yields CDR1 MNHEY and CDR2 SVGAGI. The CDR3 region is CASSSQGAHQPQHF. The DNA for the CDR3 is TGTGCCAGCAGTTCTCAGGGGGCGCATCAGCCCCAGCATTTT.

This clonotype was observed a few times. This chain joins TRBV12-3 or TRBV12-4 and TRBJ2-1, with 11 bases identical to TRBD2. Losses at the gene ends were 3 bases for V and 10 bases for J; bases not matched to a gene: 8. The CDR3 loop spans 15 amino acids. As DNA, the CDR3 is TGTGCCAGCAGTTTTTCCCTAGCGGGGGGACCCGAGCAGTTCTTC. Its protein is CASSFSLAGGPEQFF.

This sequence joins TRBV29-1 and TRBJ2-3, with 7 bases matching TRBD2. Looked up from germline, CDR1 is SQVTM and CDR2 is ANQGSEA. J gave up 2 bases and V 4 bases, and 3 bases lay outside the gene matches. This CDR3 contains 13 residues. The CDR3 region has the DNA TGCAGCGTTGTGCGGGAGAACACAGATACGCAGTATTTT. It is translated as CSVVRENTDTQYF.

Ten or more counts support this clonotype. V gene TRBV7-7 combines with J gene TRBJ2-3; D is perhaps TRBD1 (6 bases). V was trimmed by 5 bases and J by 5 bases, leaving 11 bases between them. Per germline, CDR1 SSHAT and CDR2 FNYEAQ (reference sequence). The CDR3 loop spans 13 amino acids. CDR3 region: CASSAGVEDTQYF. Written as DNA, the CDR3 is TGTGCCAGCAGCGCAGGGGTGGAAGATACGCAGTATTTT.

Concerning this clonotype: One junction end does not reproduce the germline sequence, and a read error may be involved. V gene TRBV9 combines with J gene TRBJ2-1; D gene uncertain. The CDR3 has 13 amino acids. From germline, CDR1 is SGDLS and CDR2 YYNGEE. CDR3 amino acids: CTSSVSSYNEQFF. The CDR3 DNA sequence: TGTACCAGCAGCGTGAGCTCCTACAATGAGCAGTTCTTC.